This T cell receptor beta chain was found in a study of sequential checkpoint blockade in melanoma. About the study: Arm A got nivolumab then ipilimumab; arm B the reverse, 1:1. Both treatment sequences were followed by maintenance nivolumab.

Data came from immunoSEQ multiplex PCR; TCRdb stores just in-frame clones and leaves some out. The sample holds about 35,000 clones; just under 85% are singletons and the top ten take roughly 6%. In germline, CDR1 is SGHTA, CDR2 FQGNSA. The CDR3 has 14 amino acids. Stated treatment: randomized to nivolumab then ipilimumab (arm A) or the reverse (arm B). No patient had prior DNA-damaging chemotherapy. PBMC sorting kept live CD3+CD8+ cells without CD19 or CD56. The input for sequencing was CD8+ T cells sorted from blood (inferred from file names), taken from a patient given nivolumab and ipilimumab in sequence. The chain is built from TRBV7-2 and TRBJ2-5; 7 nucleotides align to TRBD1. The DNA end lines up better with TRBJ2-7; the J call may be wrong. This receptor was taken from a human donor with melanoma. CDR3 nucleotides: TGTGCCAGCAGCCCACAGGGGTTTCCCTACGAGCAGTACTTC. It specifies CASSPQGFPYEQYF.